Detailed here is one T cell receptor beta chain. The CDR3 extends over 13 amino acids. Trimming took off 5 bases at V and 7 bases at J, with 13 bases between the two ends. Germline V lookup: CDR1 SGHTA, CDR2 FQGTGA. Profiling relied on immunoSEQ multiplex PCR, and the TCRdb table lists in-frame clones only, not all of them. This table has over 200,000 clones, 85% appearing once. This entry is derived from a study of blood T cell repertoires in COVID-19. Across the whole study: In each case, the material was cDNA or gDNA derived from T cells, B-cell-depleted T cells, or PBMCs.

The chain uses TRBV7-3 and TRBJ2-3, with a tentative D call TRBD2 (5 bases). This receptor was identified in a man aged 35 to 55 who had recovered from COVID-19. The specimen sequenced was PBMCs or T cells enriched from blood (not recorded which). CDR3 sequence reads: CASSRPEGNTQYF. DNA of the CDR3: TGTGCCAGCAGCCGGCCTGAGGGTAATACGCAGTATTTT.